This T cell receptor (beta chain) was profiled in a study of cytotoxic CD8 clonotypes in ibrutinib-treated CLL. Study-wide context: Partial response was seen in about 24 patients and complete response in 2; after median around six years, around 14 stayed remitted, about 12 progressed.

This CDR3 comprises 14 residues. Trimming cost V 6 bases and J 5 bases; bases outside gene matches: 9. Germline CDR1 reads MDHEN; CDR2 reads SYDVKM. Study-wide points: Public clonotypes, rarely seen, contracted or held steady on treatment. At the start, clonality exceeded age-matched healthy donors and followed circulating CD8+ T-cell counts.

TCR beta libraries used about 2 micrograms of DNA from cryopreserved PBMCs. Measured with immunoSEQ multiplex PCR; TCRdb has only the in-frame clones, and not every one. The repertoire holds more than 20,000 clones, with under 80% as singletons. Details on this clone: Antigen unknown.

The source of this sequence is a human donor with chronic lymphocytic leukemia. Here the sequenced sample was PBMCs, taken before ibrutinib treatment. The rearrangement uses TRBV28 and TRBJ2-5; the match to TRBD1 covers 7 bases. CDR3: CASSNRGSLETQYF. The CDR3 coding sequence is TGTGCCAGCAGCAACAGGGGTTCGCTTGAGACCCAGTACTTC.